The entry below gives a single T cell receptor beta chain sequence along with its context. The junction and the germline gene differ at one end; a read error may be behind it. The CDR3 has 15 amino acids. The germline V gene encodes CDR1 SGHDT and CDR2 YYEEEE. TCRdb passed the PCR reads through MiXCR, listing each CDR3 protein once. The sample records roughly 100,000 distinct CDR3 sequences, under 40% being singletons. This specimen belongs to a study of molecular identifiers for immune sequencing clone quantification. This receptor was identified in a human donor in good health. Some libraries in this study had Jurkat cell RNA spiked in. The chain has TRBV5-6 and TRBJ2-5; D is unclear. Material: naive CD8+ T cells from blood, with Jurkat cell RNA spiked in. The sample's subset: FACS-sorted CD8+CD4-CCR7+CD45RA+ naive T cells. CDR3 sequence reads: CASSLTARHSETQNF. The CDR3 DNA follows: TGTGCCAGCAGCTTGACTGCGCGGCATAGTGAGACCCAGAACTTC.